The 22 T cell receptor beta chains below all came from one sample that was sequenced in a study of blood T cells in healthy people across ages (dated by TCRdb to between 2015 and 2017). The method was 5' RACE. TCRdb shows the sequencer as Illumina HiSeq 2500. A second about 7 to 12 cycle PCR used a sample-barcoded 5' primer and a J-beta primer mix. TCRdb redid the processing of the public reads, applying fastp at Q25 and MiXCR, and retained in-frame beta chains. A single entry per CDR3 protein holds the most common genes and DNA from its merged rows. The sample table holds roughly 800,000 distinct CDR3 sequences, of which roughly 25% were seen once. 3% to 4.5% of the sample is held by the ten biggest clonotypes. These data were likewise used in another study, on T cells of mothers and their children.

Sequencing was done on a sample of blood. These receptors were taken from a boy between 10 and 17 years old in good health.

The V call is TRBV6-1, the J call TRBJ1-2; the D gene is possibly TRBD1 (5 bases). Trimming removed 2 bases at V and 6 bases at J, with 10 bases between. In germline, CDR1 is MNHNS, CDR2 SASEGT. There are 13 residues in the CDR3. CDR3 protein: CASSEQARDGYTF. The CDR3 DNA follows: TGTGCCAGCAGTGAACAGGCCAGGGATGGCTACACCTTC.

DNA for the CDR3: TGTGCCTCAATGGGGAGGGAAATGTCCAATGAGCAGTTCTTC. Translation gives CASMGREMSNEQFF. The chain recombines TRBV7-9 with TRBJ2-1; 7 bases map to TRBD2. J was trimmed by 6 bases and V by 11 bases; bases with no gene match: 13. The CDR3 covers 14 residues. Germline V lookup: CDR1 SEHNR, CDR2 FQNEAQ (reference sequence). Full variable domain (missing parts from reference TRBV7-9 and TRBJ2-1): DTGVSQNPRHKITKRGQNVTFRCDPISEHNRLYWYRQTLGQGPEFLTYFQNEAQLEKSRLLSDRFSAERPKGSFSTLEIQRTEQGDSAMYLCASMGREMSNEQFFGPGTRLTVL.

This chain uses TRBV6-6 with TRBJ1-2, with D hard to call. The V and J ends lost 4 bases and 3 bases respectively, with 12 bases between them. Germline assignment: CDR1 MNHNY and CDR2 SVGAGI (reference sequence). The CDR3 totals 14 residues. In DNA, the CDR3 is TGTGCCAGCAGTTCCCCAACGAGTTACTATGGCTACACCTTC. Amino acid sequence: CASSSPTSYYGYTF.

The V and J genes are TRBV7-2 and TRBJ2-7; D remains ambiguous. V lost 3 bases to trimming and J lost 6 bases, with 12 bases between them. The CDR3 is made up of 13 amino acids. Germline assignment: CDR1 SGHTA and CDR2 FQGNSA. CDR3 DNA sequence: TGTGCCAGCAGCTTGAGCTCCGGGTCCGAGCAGTACTTC. Protein sequence: CASSLSSGSEQYF.

This clonotype was seen only a few times. This sequence joins TRBV4-1 and TRBJ2-1; tentatively, D is TRBD2 (5 bases). The V gene's germline CDR1 is MGHRA and CDR2 YSYEKL. V lost 4 bases, J lost 4 bases, and 11 bases lay in between. CDR3 length equals 14 residues. CDR3 bases: TGCGCCAGCAGCCCGGACTCGAATTACAATGAGCAGTTCTTC. The encoded protein is CASSPDSNYNEQFF.

The chain carries TRBV10-3 and TRBJ1-1; D gene ambiguous. Deletions cut 0 bases from V and 2 bases from J, with 7 bases between. CDR3 length: 14 amino acids. Germline CDR1 is ENHRY and CDR2 is SYGVKD. The CDR3 DNA follows: TGTGCCATCAGTGAGTCGCAAAGAAACACTGAAGCTTTCTTT. Encoded protein: CAISESQRNTEAFF.

The rearrangement links TRBV12-3 or TRBV12-4 to TRBJ2-5; D may match TRBD1 or TRBD2 (5 bases each). The J call may be faulty, since TRBJ2-1 better matches the DNA end. The CDR3 covers 11 residues. The CDR3 DNA sequence: TGTGCCAGCAGTGCGTGGGACGAGCAGTTCTTC. Its translation is CASSAWDEQFF.

A few counts support this clonotype. The chain carries TRBV5-1 and TRBJ1-2; tentative D call: TRBD1 (5 bases). The CDR3 contains 14 residues. The V gene's germline CDR1 is SGHRS and CDR2 YFSETQ. With 2 bases removed from V and 4 bases from J, the gap between germline ends came to 12 bases. The DNA for the CDR3 is TGCGCCAGCAGCTTTGGCGGGGACCGCTATGGCTACACCTTC. It translates to CASSFGGDRYGYTF. The variable domain in full, with the rest retrieved from reference TRBV5-1 and TRBJ1-2, is KAGVTQTPRYLIKTRGQQVTLSCSPISGHRSVSWYQQTPGQGLQFLFEYFSETQRNKGNFPGRFSGRQFSNSRSEMNVSTLELGDSALYLCASSFGGDRYGYTFGSGTRLTVV.

This clonotype was found a few times. J is TRBJ2-4 and V is TRBV20-1; D is uncertain. V was trimmed by 7 bases and J by 3 bases, leaving 4 bases between them. The CDR3 totals 10 residues. Germline V gene lookup returns CDR1 DFQATT and CDR2 SNEGSKA (reference sequence). The CDR3 sequence: CSGGKNIQYF. CDR3 coding DNA: TGCAGTGGTGGCAAAAACATTCAGTACTTC.

This rearrangement joins TRBV4-3 to TRBJ2-5; 9 bases agree with TRBD1. The tail of the sequence fits TRBJ2-7 better, so the J call may be wrong. This CDR3 comprises 14 residues. Germline assignment: CDR1 LGHNA and CDR2 YSLEER. CDR3 amino acids: CASSWDRDVPEQYF. CDR3 nucleotide sequence: TGCGCCAGCAGCTGGGACAGGGACGTCCCCGAGCAGTACTTC.

This clonotype was observed once. The rearrangement joins TRBV7-2 to TRBJ2-3, with a tentative D call TRBD2 (5 bases). Deletions cut 8 bases from V and 5 bases from J, with 14 bases between. The CDR3 is made up of 13 amino acids. Germline loops: CDR1 SGHTA, CDR2 FQGNSA. CDR3 DNA: TGTGCCAGCGCCTCGTTCGGGGTAGATACGCAGTATTTT. It codes for CASASFGVDTQYF.

Only a few counts were recorded for this clonotype. V gene TRBV18 combines with J gene TRBJ2-7; 10 bases map to TRBD2. The CDR3 loop spans 19 amino acids. Germline V gene sequence: CDR1 KGHSH, CDR2 LQKENI. Trimming took 4 bases from V and 3 from J; bases not matched to a gene: 18. CDR3 coding DNA: TGTGCCAGCTCACGGGGCGTAGGGCTAGCGGGGGACCCACTCTACGAGCAGTACTTC. This codes for CASSRGVGLAGDPLYEQYF.

In this sample, this clonotype turned up a few times. This sequence joins TRBV28 and TRBJ2-5; D is unresolved. V was pared by 2 bases and J by 5 bases, with 12 bases between. Germline CDR1 reads MDHEN; CDR2 reads SYDVKM. CDR3 length equals 14 residues. This chain's CDR3 is CASSLNQAEETQYF. The CDR3 DNA sequence: TGTGCCAGCAGTTTAAACCAGGCGGAGGAGACCCAGTACTTC.

The CDR3 nucleotides read TGTGCCAGCACCCCGACTAGCGGGAGAGATTACGAGCAGTACTTC. Amino acid sequence: CASTPTSGRDYEQYF. V gene TRBV28 combines with J gene TRBJ2-7, with 12 bases that match TRBD2. Germline assignment: CDR1 MDHEN and CDR2 SYDVKM. The CDR3 contains 15 residues. V lost 7 bases to trimming and J lost 4 bases; unmatched junction nucleotides: 8.

V is TRBV7-6 and J is TRBJ2-4; TRBD2 agrees at 10 bases. The germline V gene encodes CDR1 SGHVS and CDR2 FNYEAQ. The ends lost 1 base at V and 6 bases at J; junction bases unmatched: 0. CDR3 length: 14 residues. The CDR3 reads CASSLVAGGNIQYF. Written as DNA, the CDR3 is TGTGCCAGCAGCTTAGTAGCGGGAGGAAACATTCAGTACTTC.

This chain's CDR3 is CASSLLGQPPTSSYNEQFF. The CDR3 DNA sequence: TGTGCCAGCAGTTTACTTGGACAGCCGCCTACTAGCTCCTACAATGAGCAGTTCTTC. This chain connects TRBV27 to TRBJ2-1; a possible D gene is TRBD1 (6 bases). Deletions cut 2 bases from V and 0 bases from J, with 20 bases between. The CDR3 length is 19 residues. From germline, CDR1 is MNHEY and CDR2 SMNVEV (reference sequence).

This chain connects TRBV7-9 to TRBJ1-4; D possibly corresponds to TRBD1 (5 bases). V dropped 6 bases and J dropped 6 bases, with 14 bases sitting between them. Germline V gene data show CDR1 as SEHNR and CDR2 as FQNEAQ (reference sequence). The CDR3 spans 14 residues. For the CDR3, the DNA is TGTGCCAGCAGTACAGGATGGGGAGATGAAAAACTGTTTTTT. Translated, it gives CASSTGWGDEKLFF.

This clonotype turned up a few times. The chain employs TRBV29-1 and TRBJ1-2, with TRBD1 identical over 11 bases. Germline V gene lookup returns CDR1 SQVTM and CDR2 ANQGSEA. The CDR3 sequence is 15 residues long. The V and J ends lost 6 bases and 8 bases, in that order; junction bases with no gene match: 14. The CDR3 DNA reads as TGCAGCGTCATTGGACAGGGGGCAACATTAGAAGGCTACACCTTC. Translation gives CSVIGQGATLEGYTF.

A few counts support this clonotype. The chain has TRBV5-1 and TRBJ2-7; TRBD1 might be the D (5 bases). Germline V gene sequence: CDR1 SGHRS, CDR2 YFSETQ. The ends were cut back, 5 bases at V and 5 bases at J, with 20 bases in the middle. This CDR3 comprises 15 residues. The CDR3 coding sequence is TGCGCCAGCAGGACCCTGGGGCTAAGTGCACACGAGCAGTACTTC. Translation: CASRTLGLSAHEQYF.

The chain joins TRBV20-1 to TRBJ2-5, with 10 bases fitting TRBD2. Germline loops: CDR1 DFQATT, CDR2 SNEGSKA (reference sequence). The CDR3 runs 14 residues. V lost 5 bases, J lost 4 bases, and 7 bases stayed unmatched. CDR3 in amino acids: CSACPASGGETQYF. Here the CDR3 DNA reads TGCAGTGCTTGTCCAGCTAGCGGGGGAGAGACCCAGTACTTC.

This clonotype has a handful of counts. The chain employs TRBV7-3 and TRBJ2-1; the D gene is possibly TRBD2 (6 bases). This CDR3 contains 14 residues. The germline V and J ends were trimmed by 5 bases and 4 bases, with 12 bases remaining between them. Looked up from germline, CDR1 is SGHTA and CDR2 is FQGTGA. For the CDR3, the DNA is TGTGCCAGCAGCCAGGGACTCGAATACAATGAGCAGTTCTTC. Its translation: CASSQGLEYNEQFF.

The chain links TRBV4-1 to TRBJ2-7; TRBD1 is a possible D gene (6 bases). This CDR3 is built from 14 residues. V lost 4 bases to trimming and J lost 5 bases, with 15 bases between them. CDR1 is MGHRA and CDR2 is YSYEKL in the germline V gene. DNA of the CDR3: TGCGCCAGCAGCCCTGACCCACAGGGCAACGAGCAGTACTTC. Its protein is CASSPDPQGNEQYF.